One and the same sample provided the 28 T cell receptor beta chains below, sequenced in a study of blood T cell repertoires in COVID-19. Method: immunoSEQ multiplex PCR; TCRdb's copy keeps in-frame clones and lacks some. This sample has around 220,000 clones, with 70% to 85% found just once. The sample was peripheral blood. The origin of the receptors is a woman aged 80 or over with COVID-19, enrolled during active disease.

The chain links TRBV24-1 to TRBJ2-3; 8 nucleotides align to TRBD2. V lost 9 bases, J lost 5 bases, and 3 bases stayed unmatched. The CDR3 loop spans 12 amino acids. CDR1 and CDR2 from the germline V gene are KGHDR and SFDVKD. CDR3 residues: CATGLAGDTQYF. The CDR3 DNA is TGTGCCACCGGCCTAGCGGGAGATACGCAGTATTTT.

The chain has TRBV28 and TRBJ2-1; maybe TRBD2 (5 bases). V was trimmed by 8 bases and J by 3 bases, leaving 17 bases between them. Looked up from germline, CDR1 is MDHEN and CDR2 is SYDVKM. This CDR3 is built from 15 residues. The CDR3 protein is CASESSGMVYNEQFF. The CDR3 DNA reads TGTGCCAGCGAATCCTCCGGGATGGTCTACAATGAGCAGTTCTTC.

The chain uses TRBV28 and TRBJ1-1; TRBD1 might be the D (6 bases). CDR1 MDHEN and CDR2 SYDVKM come from the germline V gene. The CDR3 extends over 13 amino acids. CDR3 protein: CTIQGTLNTEAFF. The CDR3 DNA reads TGTACCATACAGGGAACTTTGAACACTGAAGCTTTCTTT.

The chain combines TRBV19 with TRBJ1-4, with D maybe TRBD1 (5 bases). The CDR3 covers 13 residues. From germline, CDR1 is LNHDA and CDR2 SQIVND (reference sequence). V was trimmed by 5 bases and J by 10 bases, leaving 14 bases between them. DNA of the CDR3: TGTGCCAGTAGTTCCGCCGCCGGGGGAAAACTGTTTTTT. Residues: CASSSAAGGKLFF.

The chain is built from TRBV7-2 and TRBJ1-5; no definite D call. Germline V gives CDR1 SGHTA, CDR2 FQGNSA. Trimming took off 5 bases at V and 5 bases at J, with 10 bases between the two ends. The CDR3 extends over 13 amino acids. CDR3 in DNA: TGTGCCAGCAGCCCAGCGGCCGATCAGCCCCAGCATTTT. The encoded protein is CASSPAADQPQHF.

This clone was counted a single time. This chain joins TRBV5-1 and TRBJ2-5; 7 bases map to TRBD1. Germline CDR1 reads SGHRS; CDR2 reads YFSETQ. V lost 3 bases to trimming and J lost 1 base; unmatched junction nucleotides: 9. This CDR3 is 16 amino acids long. The CDR3 DNA sequence: TGCGCCAGCAGCTCTCGACAGGGAACGATCCAAGAGACCCAGTACTTC. Protein sequence: CASSSRQGTIQETQYF.

The V gene is TRBV6-5, the J gene TRBJ2-7, with TRBD2 matching over 8 bases. Germline CDR1 and CDR2: MNHEY and SVGAGI. This CDR3 comprises 13 residues. V lost 6 bases to trimming and J lost 2 bases; unmatched junction nucleotides: 3. CDR3 loop: CASRLAVTYEQYF. In nucleotides, the CDR3 is TGTGCCAGCAGACTAGCGGTTACCTACGAGCAGTACTTC.

V gene TRBV18 combines with J gene TRBJ1-2; 8 nucleotides line up with TRBD1. V was clipped by 2 bases and J by 8 bases; unmatched bases: 4. CDR1 is KGHSH, CDR2 LQKENI, per germline. The CDR3 spans 13 residues. CDR3 loop: CASSPGDRSGYTF. CDR3 DNA: TGTGCCAGCTCACCAGGGGACAGGTCGGGCTACACCTTC.

This clone was counted a single time. The chain uses TRBV29-1 and TRBJ2-5, with 9 bases lining up with TRBD2. Germline CDR1 and CDR2: SQVTM and ANQGSEA. The CDR3 runs 12 residues. The trim removed 5 bases at V and 4 bases at J, leaving 2 bases unmatched. In DNA form, the CDR3 reads TGCAGCGTTTTGACTAGCGGAGAGACCCAGTACTTC. The encoded protein is CSVLTSGETQYF.

This clone was recorded once. The J gene is TRBJ1-2, the V gene TRBV4-1; D call uncertain. The CDR3 length is 14 residues. Germline V gene data show CDR1 as MGHRA and CDR2 as YSYEKL. Trimming took off 1 base at V and 8 bases at J, with 14 bases between the two ends. CDR3 in amino acids: CASSQGSNLKGYTF. The CDR3 DNA is TGCGCCAGCAGCCAAGGGTCCAACCTAAAGGGCTACACCTTC.

The V call is TRBV6-1, the J call TRBJ1-5, with a weak D call TRBD1 (5 bases). This CDR3 has 14 amino acids. The ends were cut back, 3 bases at V and 3 bases at J, with 9 bases in the middle. Germline V gene lookup returns CDR1 MNHNS and CDR2 SASEGT. CDR3 nucleotides: TGTGCCAGCAGTGACCGACAGAACAATCAGCCCCAGCATTTT. Protein sequence: CASSDRQNNQPQHF.

This clone has a handful of counts. J is TRBJ2-1 and V is TRBV28; 8 bases line up with TRBD2. Trimming cost V 8 bases and J 0 bases; bases outside gene matches: 6. Per the germline V gene, CDR1 is MDHEN and CDR2 is SYDVKM. The CDR3 is 15 residues long. As DNA, the CDR3 is TGTGCCAGCCACCCGGGGGGGAGCTCCTACAATGAGCAGTTCTTC. Translation gives CASHPGGSSYNEQFF.

The chain carries TRBV2 and TRBJ1-1, with 8 nucleotides matching TRBD1. J was trimmed by 2 bases and V by 11 bases; bases with no gene match: 7. The germline CDR1 and CDR2 sequences are SNHLY and FYNNEI. This CDR3 has 13 amino acids. The CDR3 sequence is CAWQGAPNTEAFF. The CDR3 nucleotides read TGTGCCTGGCAGGGGGCCCCAAACACTGAAGCTTTCTTT. Together with reference TRBV2 and TRBJ1-1, the CDR3 gives the full variable domain: EPEVTQTPSHQVTQMGQEVILRCVPISNHLYFYWYRQILGQKVEFLVSFYNNEISEKSEIFDDQFSVERPDGSNFTLKIRSTKLEDSAMYFCAWQGAPNTEAFFGQGTRLTVV.

This clone was picked up one time. The chain recombines TRBV9 with TRBJ1-5; no firm D call. Deletions cut 0 bases from V and 7 bases from J, with 11 bases between. Germline lookup yields CDR1 SGDLS and CDR2 YYNGEE. This CDR3 is built from 14 residues. CDR3 amino acids: CASSVDSAGQPQHF. In nucleotides, the CDR3 is TGTGCCAGCAGCGTAGACAGTGCCGGCCAGCCCCAGCATTTT.

V is TRBV6-5 and J is TRBJ1-4, with TRBD1 identical over 7 bases. The V and J ends lost 5 bases and 8 bases, in that order; junction bases with no gene match: 8. Germline V gene lookup returns CDR1 MNHEY and CDR2 SVGAGI. The CDR3 is 14 residues long. The CDR3 DNA is TGTGCCAGCAGTCTACAGACAGGGTCGGAAAAACTGTTTTTT. Translation gives CASSLQTGSEKLFF.

This clone occurred a few times. This rearrangement joins TRBV4-1 to TRBJ2-1; weak D call: TRBD1 (7 bases). CDR3 length: 15 residues. Germline V gene data show CDR1 as MGHRA and CDR2 as YSYEKL. Trimming removed 4 bases from V and 10 bases from J, with 20 bases in between. In DNA form, the CDR3 reads TGCGCCAGCAGCCCCCCTCGGGCAGGGGGGCGGGAGCAGTTCTTC. Its translation is CASSPPRAGGREQFF.

The chain carries TRBV18 and TRBJ2-5; no clear D. Deletions cut 3 bases from V and 1 base from J, with 15 bases between. CDR1 is KGHSH and CDR2 is LQKENI in the germline V gene. The CDR3 has 16 amino acids. The CDR3 sequence: CASSPSVRHGQETQYF. The DNA of the CDR3 is TGTGCCAGCTCACCCTCCGTCCGACACGGCCAAGAGACCCAGTACTTC. The whole variable domain, remainder taken from reference TRBV18 and TRBJ2-5, is NAGVMQNPRHLVRRRGQEARLRCSPMKGHSHVYWYRQLPEEGLKFMVYLQKENIIDESGMPKERFSAEFPKEGPSILRIQQVVRGDSAAYFCASSPSVRHGQETQYFGPGTRLLVL.

CDR3 residues: CASRDRVTDTQYF. The CDR3 bases are TGTGCCAGCCGGGACAGGGTCACAGATACGCAGTATTTT. V is TRBV6-6 and J is TRBJ2-3, with 9 bases matching TRBD1. With V trimmed by 8 bases and J by 2 bases, 2 bases remained unmatched. The CDR3 is 13 amino acids. Germline CDR1 is MNHNY and CDR2 is SVGAGI (reference sequence).

This clone was detected a few times. CDR3 residues: CASTGLTYGNTIYF. CDR3 DNA sequence: TGTGCCAGCACAGGGTTGACCTATGGAAACACCATATATTTT. V usage is TRBV28 and J usage is TRBJ1-3, with a possible D match to TRBD1 (5 bases). CDR1 is MDHEN, CDR2 SYDVKM, per germline. V lost 7 bases and J lost 3, with 13 bases in between. The CDR3 runs 14 residues.

The chain couples TRBV5-1 to TRBJ2-2; TRBD1 is a possible D gene (6 bases). The CDR3 contains 15 residues. V shed 0 bases and J shed 6 bases, with 12 bases lying between them. Germline loops: CDR1 SGHRS, CDR2 YFSETQ. CDR3 sequence (DNA): TGCGCCAGCAGCTTGGCAGGGGTAAGGGCCGGGGAGCTGTTTTTT. Amino acids: CASSLAGVRAGELFF.

V usage is TRBV5-1 and J usage is TRBJ1-1; D call uncertain. Deletions cut 0 bases from V and 5 bases from J, with 11 bases between. The CDR3 runs 14 residues. Germline CDR1 and CDR2: SGHRS and YFSETQ. The CDR3 protein is CASSLARQNTEAFF. The CDR3 DNA follows: TGCGCCAGCAGCTTGGCTCGTCAGAATACTGAAGCTTTCTTT.

The chain recombines TRBV27 with TRBJ1-5; 9 positions match TRBD1. Per germline, CDR1 MNHEY and CDR2 SMNVEV (reference sequence). V was pared by 6 bases and J by 2 bases, with 14 bases of the junction left unmatched. This CDR3 spans 18 amino acids. The CDR3 nucleotides read TGTGCCAGCAGCCCAAGAAATTATGGGACAGGGCGCAATCAGCCCCAGCATTTT. Protein: CASSPRNYGTGRNQPQHF.

This chain joins TRBV28 and TRBJ2-1, with D uncertain. CDR3 length: 15 residues. Trimming cost V 8 bases and J 4 bases, with 18 bases left between them. Germline assignment: CDR1 MDHEN and CDR2 SYDVKM. The CDR3 region is CASGRAHDFYNEQFF. The CDR3 region has the DNA TGTGCCAGCGGAAGAGCGCACGACTTTTACAATGAGCAGTTCTTC.

The chain joins TRBV5-5 to TRBJ1-4, with D tentatively TRBD1 (6 bases). This CDR3 is 13 amino acids long. Germline assignment: CDR1 SGHKS and CDR2 YYEKEE (reference sequence). Trimming stripped 6 bases from V and 10 bases from J, with 16 bases between. CDR3 residues: CASTTQGYGKLFF. CDR3 DNA: TGTGCCAGCACCACACAGGGTTATGGAAAACTGTTTTTT.

The chain carries TRBV2 and TRBJ1-1; D might be TRBD1 (6 bases). Germline CDR1 reads SNHLY; CDR2 reads FYNNEI. Trimming stripped 6 bases from V and 4 bases from J, with 15 bases between. The CDR3 is 14 amino acids. Here the CDR3 reads CASSRRRGGTEAFF. In DNA form, the CDR3 reads TGTGCCAGCAGCCGACGGCGAGGGGGCACTGAAGCTTTCTTT.

V usage is TRBV24-1 and J usage is TRBJ2-2; 7 bases map to TRBD2. CDR1 KGHDR and CDR2 SFDVKD come from the germline V gene. The CDR3 is 14 amino acids. J lost 0 bases, V lost 7 bases, and 1 base had no gene match. The CDR3, as DNA: TGTGCCACCAGGGCGGGGGCGAACACCGGGGAGCTGTTTTTT. Translated: CATRAGANTGELFF.

This CDR3 reads CASSPLRWSYGYTF. CDR3 nucleotide sequence: TGTGCCAGCAGCCCCCTTCGCTGGAGCTATGGCTACACCTTC. The chain joins TRBV6-5 to TRBJ1-2; D is unclear. Between the trimmed V and J ends, which lost 6 bases and 4 bases, there was a span of 15 bases. This CDR3 has 14 amino acids. CDR1 MNHEY and CDR2 SVGAGI come from the germline V gene.

The chain employs TRBV27 and TRBJ1-5, with 8 bases lining up with TRBD1. The CDR3 sequence is 16 residues long. Trimming took 6 bases from V and 3 from J; bases not matched to a gene: 10. The germline gives CDR1 MNHEY, CDR2 SMNVEV (reference sequence). The CDR3 DNA reads TGTGCCAGCAGGCCGCAGGGGGCCTCTCCCAATCAGCCCCAGCATTTT. Translation: CASRPQGASPNQPQHF.